Here is one T cell receptor beta chain with its context. Many counts were recorded for this clonotype. Its antigen remains undetermined. No clone much larger than this one lies a single base away; base qualities are absent. The sample is drawn from a study of CD8+CD57+ T cells in acquired aplastic anemia (dated by TCRdb to the late 2010s). Context from the whole study: DNA extracted from sorted CD4+ and CD8+ cells had a mean of approximately 3.5 ug, with a range of roughly 0.17 to 30 ug. Here is what the overall study found, with its caveats: Between patients and healthy controls, no significant difference in CD8+ Simpson's diversity was found (P=0.060). Roughly 29 CD8+ CDR3 sequences were found in both patients and controls but appeared to be highly expressed in patients and within the immunodominant clones of the patients.

In this study, sorted CD4+ and CD8+ T cells from the blood of healthy subjects and of severe aplastic anemia patients had their TCR repertoires deep-sequenced. Ficoll-Paque density gradient centrifugation was used to isolate peripheral blood mononuclear cells. Before DNA extraction, CD4+ and CD8+ T cells were sorted by FACS or by magnetic beads. The CDR3, cysteine through phenylalanine, is 11 amino acids long. The read is trimmed to its CDR3 DNA, 33 bases read in frame from base 1. CDR1 and CDR2 (SEHNR, FQNEAQ) derive from the germline V gene (reference sequence). Deletion took 3 bases off V and 8 bases off J, with a span of 4 bases between the germline ends. Genomic DNA was used as template for profiling of TCR beta VDJ combinations and CDR3 sequences. An Illumina HiSeq 2000 was used for TCR repertoire sequencing. The published analysis was carried out like this. TRBV/TRBJ rearrangement plots, CDR3 size and DJ length profiles, and Simpson's diversity index were used to evaluate the repertoires. The most abundant DNA sequence in the deep sequencing data was taken as the immunodominant clone. CDR3 amino acid sequences were checked for sharing between subjects and were compared against published repertoires and the VDJdb database. TCRdb applied fastp at Q25 and MiXCR to the public reads, then kept only in-frame beta chains. Records with the same CDR3 protein are collapsed into one entry carrying the most frequent genes and DNA. The authors' filters were not applied to this entry. The sample has 150,000 to 200,000 distinct CDR3 sequences on record, about three fifths of them singletons. The ten largest clones take up about half of the sample.

The V and J segments used are TRBV7-9 and TRBJ1-4; no D gene call is confident. The sequencing sample was made of sorted CD4+, CD8+, or CD8+CD57+ T cells (not recorded which) from PBMCs. This TCR was sampled from a human donor with severe aplastic anemia or a healthy control (not recorded which). The DNA is as follows: TGTGCCAGCAGCTTGGACGAAAAACTGTTTTTT. Translation gives CASSLDEKLFF.